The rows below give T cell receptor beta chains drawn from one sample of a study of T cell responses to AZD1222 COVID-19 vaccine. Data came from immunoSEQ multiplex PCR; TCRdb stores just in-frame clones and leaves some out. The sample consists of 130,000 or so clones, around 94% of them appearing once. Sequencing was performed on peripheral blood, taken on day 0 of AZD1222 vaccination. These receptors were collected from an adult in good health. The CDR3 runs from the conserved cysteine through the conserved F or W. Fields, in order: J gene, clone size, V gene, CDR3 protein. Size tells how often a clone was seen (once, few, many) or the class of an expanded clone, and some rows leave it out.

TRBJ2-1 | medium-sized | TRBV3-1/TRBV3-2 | CASSQDRASGRARADNEQFF
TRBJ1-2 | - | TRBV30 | CAWSSNYGYTF
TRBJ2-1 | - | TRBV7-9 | CASSLNRDRAYNEQFF
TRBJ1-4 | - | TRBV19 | CASHGLSRAEELFF
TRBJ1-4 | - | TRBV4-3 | CASSQADRYNEKLFF
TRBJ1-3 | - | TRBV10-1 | CASAPAGNRGRTSGNTIYF
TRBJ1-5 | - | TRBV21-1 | CASSKEGTINSNQPQHF
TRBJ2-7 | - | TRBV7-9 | CASSPRTAGRYEQYF
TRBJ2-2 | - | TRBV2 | CASRGQGWELFF
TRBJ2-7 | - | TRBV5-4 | CASSPPPPFGSYEQYF